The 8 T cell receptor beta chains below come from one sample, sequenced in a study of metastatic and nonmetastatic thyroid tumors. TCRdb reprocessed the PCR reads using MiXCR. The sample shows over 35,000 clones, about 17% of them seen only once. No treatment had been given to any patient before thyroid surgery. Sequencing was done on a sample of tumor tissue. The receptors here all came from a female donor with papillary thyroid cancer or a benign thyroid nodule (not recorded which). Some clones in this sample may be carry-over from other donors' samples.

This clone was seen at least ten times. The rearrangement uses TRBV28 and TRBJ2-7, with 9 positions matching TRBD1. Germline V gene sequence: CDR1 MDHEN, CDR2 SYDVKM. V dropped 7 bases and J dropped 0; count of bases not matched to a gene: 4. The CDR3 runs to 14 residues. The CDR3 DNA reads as TGTGCCAGCACCCCACAGGGGGCCTCCTACGAGCAGTACTTC. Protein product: CASTPQGASYEQYF.

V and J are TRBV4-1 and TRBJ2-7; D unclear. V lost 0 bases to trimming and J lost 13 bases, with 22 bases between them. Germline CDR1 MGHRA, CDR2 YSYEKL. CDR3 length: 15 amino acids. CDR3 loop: CASSQDWGPSPAHYF. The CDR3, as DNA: TGCGCCAGCAGCCAAGATTGGGGTCCCTCTCCGGCGCATTACTTC.

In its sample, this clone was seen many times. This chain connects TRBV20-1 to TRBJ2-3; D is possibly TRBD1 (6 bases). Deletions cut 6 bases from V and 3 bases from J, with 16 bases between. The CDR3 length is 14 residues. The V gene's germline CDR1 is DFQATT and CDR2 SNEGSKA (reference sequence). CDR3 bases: TGCAGTGCCGGGTCCAACCAGGGGACAGATACGCAGTATTTT. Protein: CSAGSNQGTDTQYF.

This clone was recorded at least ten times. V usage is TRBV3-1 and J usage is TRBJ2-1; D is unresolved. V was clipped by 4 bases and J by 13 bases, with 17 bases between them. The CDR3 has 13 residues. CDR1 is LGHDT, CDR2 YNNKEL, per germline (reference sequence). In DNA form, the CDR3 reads TGTGCCAGCAGCCGAACAGACCGCGACCCCCAGTTCTTC. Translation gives CASSRTDRDPQFF.

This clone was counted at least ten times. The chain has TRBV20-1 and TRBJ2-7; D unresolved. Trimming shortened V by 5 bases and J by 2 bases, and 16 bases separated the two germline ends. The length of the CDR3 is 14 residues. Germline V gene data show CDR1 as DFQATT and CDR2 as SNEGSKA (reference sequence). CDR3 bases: TGCAGTGCTGCGGTTCGCCTGGCAACCTACGAGCAGTACTTC. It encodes CSAAVRLATYEQYF.

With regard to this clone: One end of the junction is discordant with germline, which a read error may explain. CDR3 in amino acids: CASSQDYSVIAYEKYF. The CDR3, as DNA: TGCGCCAGCAGCCAAGATTATTCGGTAATCGCCTACGAGAAGTACTTC. The V gene is TRBV4-1, the J gene TRBJ2-7, with unresolved D. Per germline, CDR1 MGHRA and CDR2 YSYEKL. CDR3 length: 16 residues.

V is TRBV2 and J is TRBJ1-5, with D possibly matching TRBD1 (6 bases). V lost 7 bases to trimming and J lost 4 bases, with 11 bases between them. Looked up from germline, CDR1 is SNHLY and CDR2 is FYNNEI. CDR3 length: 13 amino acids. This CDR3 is CASNRQGNQPQHF. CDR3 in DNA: TGTGCCAGCAATCGGCAGGGGAATCAGCCCCAGCATTTT. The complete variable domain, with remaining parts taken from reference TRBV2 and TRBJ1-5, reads EPEVTQTPSHQVTQMGQEVILRCVPISNHLYFYWYRQILGQKVEFLVSFYNNEISEKSEIFDDQFSVERPDGSNFTLKIRSTKLEDSAMYFCASNRQGNQPQHFGDGTRLSIL.

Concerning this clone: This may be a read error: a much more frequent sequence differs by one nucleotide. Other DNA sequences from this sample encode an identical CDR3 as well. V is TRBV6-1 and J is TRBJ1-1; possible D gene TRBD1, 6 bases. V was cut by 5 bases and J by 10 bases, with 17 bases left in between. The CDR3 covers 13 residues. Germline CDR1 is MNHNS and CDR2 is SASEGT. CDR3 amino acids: CASSPGQHRGAFF. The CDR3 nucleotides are TGTGCCAGCAGTCCTGGACAGCACCGTGGAGCTTTCTTT.